This T cell receptor (beta chain) was observed in a study of blood T cell repertoires in COVID-19 (dated by TCRdb to 2018 to 2021). General notes on the study: The collaborator samples originated in the United States, Italy and Spain and spanned the acute and convalescent phases of COVID-19. The prospective study material was composed of cDNA or gDNA derived from T cells, B-cell-depleted T cells, or PBMCs. Subjects who had been exposed to COVID-19, were actively infected with it, or had recovered from it provided the deeply sampled blood TCRbeta repertoires that made up the dataset. A freely available public database, intended as a resource for researchers studying the immune response to SARS-CoV-2, is where the repertoires were released. Samples were obtained from the ongoing ImmuneRACE study (first 160 participants) and from approximately 1,200 subjects provided by 6 global collaborators. Sample metadata almost always included a de-identified subject ID, COVID-19 status, age in years and sex. Where HLA class I and class II types were available, the types were taken from metadata supplied by the sample provider, not from assay-based typing.

V is cut back by 6 bases and J by 8 bases, with 11 bases in the junction unmatched. CDR1 and CDR2 were assigned from the germline V gene (reference sequence) as MNHEY and SMNVEV. Its CDR3 holds 15 amino acids, cysteine through phenylalanine. Of the read, only the CDR3 DNA is kept; its 45 bases are in frame from base 1. One collaborating source in Seattle enrolled patients during active infection and followed them longitudinally through the course of disease. Each collaborating institution followed its own protocols to collect whole blood in K2EDTA tubes. Collaborator samples were shipped for TCRbeta analysis as frozen whole blood, isolated PBMCs, or DNA extracted from either sample type. General conclusions and limits of the study: How much clinical and demographic metadata was included differed by source and by participant, and the metadata was provided uncurated.

For this clone: Its antigen remains unidentified. The sample holds no much larger clone one base away, and base qualities are not on file.

TCRbeta CDR3 regions were amplified from genomic DNA by means of the immunoSEQ Assay, a bias-controlled multiplex PCR. The study's own analysis went as follows. Nucleated cell counts per sample were estimated from amplification of reference gene primers within the assay. Sequence reads were collapsed and filtered to measure the absolute abundance of every unique TCRbeta CDR3 rearrangement. For each sample, productive Simpson clonality was calculated as the square root of Simpson's diversity index across productive rearrangements. TCRdb took over this immuneACCESS table, retaining in-frame rearrangements with V and J assigned. Such tables are incomplete; in checked studies, under half of the missing clones stem from an unresolved V gene, and the remainder is unexplained. V and J calls and clone size are as listed in that table; D and trimming were resolved from the DNA. Recorded for this sample are about 480,000 clones; 70% to 90% of them occurred a single time. The ten top clones hold roughly 8% of the sample.

This clonotype was obtained from a woman aged 45-65 years with COVID-19, enrolled during active disease. The specimen was peripheral blood. Recombination connected TRBV27 to TRBJ2-1; 9 central bases correspond to TRBD2. CDR3 region: CASRSGAGGLHEQFF. The nucleotides read TGTGCCAGCAGATCCGGGGCGGGGGGGCTCCATGAGCAGTTCTTC.